The 4 T cell receptor beta chains listed next were all sequenced from one sample in a study of blood T cell repertoires in COVID-19. Profiling relied on immunoSEQ multiplex PCR, and the TCRdb table lists in-frame clones only, not all of them. The table shows hundreds of thousands of clones, with 82% occurring only once. Sequencing was carried out using PBMCs or T cells enriched from blood (not recorded which). The source of these receptors is a woman aged 60-75 years who had recovered from COVID-19.

This clone has more than one count but fewer than ten. This chain uses TRBV6-2 or TRBV6-3 with TRBJ2-1; 9 bases are a match to TRBD1. The V segment lost 7 bases and the J segment 5 bases; nucleotides outside the gene matches: 9. Looked up from germline, CDR1 is MNHEY and CDR2 is SVGEGT. This CDR3 contains 15 residues. CDR3 residues: CASIPRGTGNNEQFF. CDR3 DNA sequence: TGTGCCAGCATCCCCCGTGGGACAGGGAACAATGAGCAGTTCTTC.

This rearrangement joins TRBV19 to TRBJ1-5; no clear D gene. Trimming shortened V by 8 bases and J by 4 bases, and 12 bases separated the two germline ends. The CDR3 is 13 residues long. Germline CDR1 is LNHDA and CDR2 is SQIVND (reference sequence). CDR3 coding DNA: TGTGCCAGTGCCGGCGGGCTAAATCAGCCCCAGCATTTT. Protein product: CASAGGLNQPQHF. The entire variable domain, with the rest obtained from reference TRBV19 and TRBJ1-5, is as follows: DGGITQSPKYLFRKEGQNVTLSCEQNLNHDAMYWYRQDPGQGLRLIYYSQIVNDFQKGDIAEGYSVSREKKESFPLTVTSAQKNPTAFYLCASAGGLNQPQHFGDGTRLSIL.

A single count supports this clone. The rearrangement uses TRBV4-1 and TRBJ1-4, with D perhaps matching TRBD1 (5 bases). Germline CDR1 reads MGHRA; CDR2 reads YSYEKL. CDR3 size: 16 residues. Trimming removed 4 bases from V and 8 bases from J, with 20 bases in between. The CDR3 here is CASSPGGTPGREKLFF. The CDR3 coding sequence is TGCGCCAGCAGCCCCGGGGGGACCCCAGGCCGGGAAAAACTGTTTTTT.

The rearrangement links TRBV6-1 to TRBJ2-7; TRBD1 agrees at 11 bases. The CDR3 extends over 18 amino acids. CDR1 MNHNS and CDR2 SASEGT come from the germline V gene. The J segment lost 2 bases and the V segment lost 4 bases, leaving 13 bases of the junction unmatched. The CDR3 protein is CASSGWTGGLGAPYEQYF. As DNA, the CDR3 is TGTGCCAGCAGTGGTTGGACAGGGGGCTTGGGAGCCCCCTACGAGCAGTACTTC.